This T cell receptor (beta chain) was captured by sequencing in a study of PD-1 blockade in mismatch repair-deficient tumors. As to time point: approximately 10-day in vitro stimulation with candidate neoantigen peptide 4. A roughly ten-day in vitro culture was run per each of seven reactive peptides. Findings of the study overall: About 4.5% of the roughly 140 peptide-expanded blood TCRs were also found in tumor.

This CDR3 contains 13 residues. From germline, CDR1 is MDHEN and CDR2 SYDVKM. The ends lost 5 bases at V and 5 bases at J; junction bases unmatched: 5. Assay: immunoSEQ multiplex PCR; the TCRdb copy retains only in-frame clones and omits some. The sample carries roughly 13,000 clones, 80% to 90% recorded once. As to this clone: Antigen specificity is unknown.

The chain combines TRBV28 with TRBJ2-5, with 7 bases aligning to TRBD2. The clonotype was recovered from an adult with mismatch repair-deficient cancer. Source: cells cultured in vitro, taken from a patient treated with pembrolizumab. CDR3 amino acids: CASSQGLHETQYF. CDR3 sequence (DNA): TGTGCCAGCAGTCAGGGACTACATGAGACCCAGTACTTC.